This entry features one T cell receptor beta chain sequence. The entry originates in a study of blood T cell repertoires in COVID-19. CDR1 and CDR2 (germline): LNHDA, SQIVND (reference sequence). The CDR3 runs to 14 residues. V was clipped by 5 bases and J by 2 bases, with 13 bases between them. Original analysis: By means of reference gene primer amplification, nucleated cell counts were estimated. TCRdb keeps only in-frame clones here, not all; method: immunoSEQ multiplex PCR. V and J calls and clone size follow that table, whereas D and trimming were derived from the DNA. The sample has under 150,000 clones, more than 70% seen once.

Sequenced input: peripheral blood. The chain combines TRBV19 with TRBJ2-7, with D tentatively TRBD2 (5 bases). This receptor was taken from a man in his 70s with acute or convalescent COVID-19. The CDR3 nucleotides are TGTGCCAGTAGTGCCCCTGAGAGGGCCTACGAGCAGTACTTC. It codes for CASSAPERAYEQYF. Full variable domain (missing parts from reference TRBV19 and TRBJ2-7): DGGITQSPKYLFRKEGQNVTLSCEQNLNHDAMYWYRQDPGQGLRLIYYSQIVNDFQKGDIAEGYSVSREKKESFPLTVTSAQKNPTAFYLCASSAPERAYEQYFGPGTRLTVT.